Following are 9 T cell receptor beta chains from one sample sequenced in a study of T cell repertoires in cytomegalovirus infection. TCRdb fed the reads into MiXCR, producing one record per CDR3 protein. The sample records some 390,000 distinct CDR3 sequences, less than 20% being singletons. The sample comprised PBMCs. The receptors come from a human donor in good health (CMV status not recorded). Some clones in this sample may be carry-over from other donors' samples.

The table lists this clonotype with many counts. This chain joins TRBV7-2 and TRBJ2-7; unclear D gene. V was clipped by 5 bases and J by 2 bases, with 10 bases between them. Germline loops: CDR1 SGHTA, CDR2 FQGNSA. The CDR3 contains 13 residues. The CDR3 reads CASSPYQAYEQYF. CDR3 DNA sequence: TGTGCCAGCAGCCCATATCAGGCCTACGAGCAGTACTTC.

This CDR3 reads CASRTGTVHEKLFF. The CDR3 nucleotides are TGTGCCAGCAGGACCGGGACGGTTCATGAAAAACTGTTTTTT. This chain connects TRBV12-3 or TRBV12-4 to TRBJ1-4, with TRBD1 as a possible D gene (5 bases). Trimming took 6 bases from V and 6 from J, leaving 14 bases between them. The CDR3 spans 14 residues.

This clonotype was observed a few times. The chain recombines TRBV6-4 with TRBJ1-1; tentative D call: TRBD1 (6 bases). V was clipped by 2 bases and J by 6 bases, with 13 bases between them. The CDR3 is made up of 14 amino acids. Germline V gene sequence: CDR1 MRHNA, CDR2 SNTAGT. This chain's CDR3 is CASSDSGGTSEAFF. CDR3 DNA sequence: TGTGCCAGCAGTGACAGCGGGGGCACATCTGAAGCTTTCTTT.

The chain combines TRBV18 with TRBJ1-2; D gene unclear. This CDR3 region has 16 residues. The V gene lost 3 bases and the J gene lost 2 bases, with 16 bases spanning the gap. Germline V gene sequence: CDR1 KGHSH, CDR2 LQKENI. The CDR3 protein is CASSPGLVDANYGYTF. CDR3 sequence (DNA): TGTGCCAGCTCACCCGGTCTTGTTGACGCAAACTATGGCTACACCTTC.

This clonotype was seen more than once but under ten times. This chain connects TRBV12-3 or TRBV12-4 to TRBJ2-3, with D possibly matching TRBD1 (6 bases). The CDR3 is 18 residues long. Deletions cut 6 bases from V and 4 bases from J, with 26 bases between. In DNA form, the CDR3 reads TGTGCCAGCAGCCGATCGACAGGATTCTTTGGTTTGTCAGATACGCAGTATTTT. It encodes CASSRSTGFFGLSDTQYF.

This clonotype was counted many times. The CDR3 sequence is CASSDDWTTYEQYF. As DNA, the CDR3 is TGTGCCAGCAGCGACGACTGGACCACCTACGAGCAGTACTTC. J is TRBJ2-7 and V is TRBV7-2; D unresolved. V lost 5 bases, J lost 2 bases, and 13 bases lay in between. CDR1 is SGHTA, CDR2 FQGNSA, per germline. CDR3 length: 14 amino acids.

This clonotype was seen only a few times. The chain links TRBV7-2 to TRBJ1-1, with a weak D call TRBD1 (5 bases). Per germline, CDR1 SGHTA and CDR2 FQGNSA. V gave up 7 bases and J gave up 4 bases, with 25 bases separating them. CDR3 length: 17 residues. The CDR3 bases are TGTGCCAGCACCAATCGGCAGTTCCTGAGTAGGGGCACTGAAGCTTTCTTT. It encodes CASTNRQFLSRGTEAFF.

At least ten counts were recorded for this clonotype. The J gene is TRBJ2-2, the V gene TRBV7-2; D remains ambiguous. The germline V and J ends were trimmed by 4 bases and 8 bases, with 5 bases remaining between them. CDR3 length equals 11 residues. Germline lookup yields CDR1 SGHTA and CDR2 FQGNSA. The DNA for the CDR3 is TGTGCCAGCAGCTCATCTGGGGAGCTGTTTTTT. Its translation: CASSSSGELFF.

This clonotype was seen a handful of times. The rearrangement joins TRBV6-6 to TRBJ1-2; a possible D gene is TRBD1 (6 bases). The CDR3 has 17 amino acids. CDR1 MNHNY and CDR2 SVGAGI come from the germline V gene (reference sequence). Trimming took 4 bases from V and 7 from J, leaving 25 bases between them. CDR3 in DNA: TGTGCCAGCAGTTGGGGCTCAGGGGAGGGGAGTGAGGGTGGCTACACCTTC. Protein sequence: CASSWGSGEGSEGGYTF.